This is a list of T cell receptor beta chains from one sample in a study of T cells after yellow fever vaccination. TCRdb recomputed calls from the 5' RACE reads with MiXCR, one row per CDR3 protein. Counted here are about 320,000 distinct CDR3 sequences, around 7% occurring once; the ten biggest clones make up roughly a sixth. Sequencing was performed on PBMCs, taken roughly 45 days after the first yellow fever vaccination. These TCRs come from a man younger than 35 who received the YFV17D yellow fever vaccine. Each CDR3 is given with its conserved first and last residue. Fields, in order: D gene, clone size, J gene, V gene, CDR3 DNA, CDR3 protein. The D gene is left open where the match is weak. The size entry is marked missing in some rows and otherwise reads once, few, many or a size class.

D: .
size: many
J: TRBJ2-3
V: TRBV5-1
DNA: TGCGCCAGCAGCTTGGATCGGGCATGGGGCACAGATACGCAGTATTTT
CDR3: CASSLDRAWGTDTQYF

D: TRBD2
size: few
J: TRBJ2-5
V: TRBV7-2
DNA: TGTGCCAGCAGCCTTGGGGAAGCGGGGGGACAAGAGACCCAGTACTTC
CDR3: CASSLGEAGGQETQYF

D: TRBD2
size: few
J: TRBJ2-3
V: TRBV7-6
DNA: TGTGCCAGCAGCTTGACGGGGGGGCAAGGTACGCAGTATTTT
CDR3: CASSLTGGQGTQYF

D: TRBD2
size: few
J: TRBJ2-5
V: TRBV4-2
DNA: TGTGCCAGCAGCGACGGAACAGCGGGGGGACAAGAGACCCAGTACTTC
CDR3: CASSDGTAGGQETQYF

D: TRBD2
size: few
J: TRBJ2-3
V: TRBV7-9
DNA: TGTGCCAGCAGCTTCCTAGCGGGGGGGAGCACAGATACGCAGTATTTT
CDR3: CASSFLAGGSTDTQYF

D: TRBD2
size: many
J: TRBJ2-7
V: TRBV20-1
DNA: TGCAGTGCTAGGGGGGGGGATTTAGGCGAGCAGTACTTC
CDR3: CSARGGDLGEQYF

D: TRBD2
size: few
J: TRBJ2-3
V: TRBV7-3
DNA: TGTGCCAGCAGCTTACGAGGGGAGGGGGATACGCAGTATTTT
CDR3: CASSLRGEGDTQYF

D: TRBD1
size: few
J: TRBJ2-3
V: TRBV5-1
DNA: TGCGCCAGCAGCTCCGGGACAGGGGCCGGAGATACGCAGTATTTT
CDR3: CASSSGTGAGDTQYF

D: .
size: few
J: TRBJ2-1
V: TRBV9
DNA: TGTGCCAGCAGCCCCCAAACTGGATACAATGAGCAGTTCTTC
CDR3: CASSPQTGYNEQFF

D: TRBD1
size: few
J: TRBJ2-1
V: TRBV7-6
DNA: TGTGCCAGCAGCGGGGACAGGTATTTGAATGAGCAGTTCTTC
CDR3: CASSGDRYLNEQFF

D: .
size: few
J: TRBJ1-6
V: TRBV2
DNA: TGTGCCAGCATTGGAGGGGGGTCACCCCTCCACTTT
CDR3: CASIGGGSPLHF

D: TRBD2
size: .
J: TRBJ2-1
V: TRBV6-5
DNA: TGTGCCAGCAGTTACTCGATGGGACTAGCGGGCCTCAATGAGCAGTTCTTC
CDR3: CASSYSMGLAGLNEQFF

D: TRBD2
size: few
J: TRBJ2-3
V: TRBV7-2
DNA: TGTGCCAGCAGCTTAAGGAGCAAGCGGGGTATCGCAGATACGCAGTATTTT
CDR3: CASSLRSKRGIADTQYF

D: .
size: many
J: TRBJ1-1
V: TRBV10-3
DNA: TGTGCCATCAGTGAGTTGGGGGGCCCCGGATACACTGAAGCTTTCTTT
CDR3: CAISELGGPGYTEAFF

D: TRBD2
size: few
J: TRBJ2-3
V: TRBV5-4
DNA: TGTGCCAGCAGCTTGGCCTCTAGCGGAGATACGCAGTATTTT
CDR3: CASSLASSGDTQYF

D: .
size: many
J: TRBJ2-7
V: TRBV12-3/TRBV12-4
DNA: TGTGCCAGCAGTTTAGACTACGAGCAGTACTTC
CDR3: CASSLDYEQYF

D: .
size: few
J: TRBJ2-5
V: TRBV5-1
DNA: TGCGCCAGCAGCTCCCCGAGGGGAACCTTGGATGAGACCCAGTACTTC
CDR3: CASSSPRGTLDETQYF

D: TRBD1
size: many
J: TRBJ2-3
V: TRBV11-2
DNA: TGTGCCAGCAGCGCGGCCGGGACAGGGGGCCCAGATACGCAGTATTTT
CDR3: CASSAAGTGGPDTQYF

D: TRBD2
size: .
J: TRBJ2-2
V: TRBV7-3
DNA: TGTGCCAGCAGCTTGGAAGGCACGCGGGGGGCGACCGGGGAGCTGTTTTTT
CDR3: CASSLEGTRGATGELFF

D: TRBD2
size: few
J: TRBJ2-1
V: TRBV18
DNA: TGTGCCAGCTCCCCCGGGGAGGGCGGCGAGCAGTTCTTC
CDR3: CASSPGEGGEQFF

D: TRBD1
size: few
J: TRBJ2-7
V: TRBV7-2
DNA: TGTGCCAGCAGGCGGACAGGGGGCCGCTACGAGCAGTACTTC
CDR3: CASRRTGGRYEQYF

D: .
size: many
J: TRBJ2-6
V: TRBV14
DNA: TGTGCCAGCAGCGTAGGGGCTGGTGGGGCCAACGTCCTGACTTTC
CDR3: CASSVGAGGANVLTF

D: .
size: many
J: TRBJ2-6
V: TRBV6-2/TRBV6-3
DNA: TGTGCCAGCAGTTACTTCAGGGTGCTGAGGCCTGGGGCCAACGTCCTGACTTTC
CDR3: CASSYFRVLRPGANVLTF

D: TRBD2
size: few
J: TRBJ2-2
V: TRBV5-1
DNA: TGCGCCAGCAGCTTGCCTAGCGGGATTTACACCGGGGAGCTGTTTTTT
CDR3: CASSLPSGIYTGELFF

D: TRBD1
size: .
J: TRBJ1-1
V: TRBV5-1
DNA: TGCGCCAGCAGCCCAACAGGGGCCCGAGACGGCACTGAAGCTTTCTTT
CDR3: CASSPTGARDGTEAFF

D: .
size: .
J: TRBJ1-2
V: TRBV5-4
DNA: TGTGCCAGCAGCTTTTATGGGGCGGCCACTTTGGGCTTC
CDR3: CASSFYGAATLGF

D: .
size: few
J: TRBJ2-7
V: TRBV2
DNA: TGTGCCAGCAGTGTGGGGGAGTACGAGCAGTACTTC
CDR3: CASSVGEYEQYF

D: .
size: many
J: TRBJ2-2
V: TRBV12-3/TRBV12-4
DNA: TGTGCCAGCAGTTTATTATCTACTTCGAACACCGGGGAGCTGTTTTTT
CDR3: CASSLLSTSNTGELFF

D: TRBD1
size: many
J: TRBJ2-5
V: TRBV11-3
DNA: TGTGCCAGCAGCCGGGGACAGGGGCTGGGCAAAGAGACCCAGTACTTC
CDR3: CASSRGQGLGKETQYF

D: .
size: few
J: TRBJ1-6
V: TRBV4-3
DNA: TGCGCCAGCAGCCAAGATGGGGGCCTTTGGGATTCACCCCTCCACTTT
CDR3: CASSQDGGLWDSPLHF

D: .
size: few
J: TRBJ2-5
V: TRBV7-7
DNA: TGTGCCAGCAGCCTCCAAGGGGGCGGGGGGAAAGAGACCCAGTACTTC
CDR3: CASSLQGGGGKETQYF

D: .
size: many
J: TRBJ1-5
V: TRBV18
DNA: TGTGCCAGCTCACCTTCCCAGGAAAAATATCAGCCCCAGCATTTT
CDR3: CASSPSQEKYQPQHF

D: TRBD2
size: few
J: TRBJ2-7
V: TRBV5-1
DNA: TGCGCCAGCAGCTTGACTAGCGGGGAACTTTTCTACGAGCAGTACTTC
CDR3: CASSLTSGELFYEQYF

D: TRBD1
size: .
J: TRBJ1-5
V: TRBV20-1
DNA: TGCAGTGCCCAAACAGGGGGTCAAGTTAGCAATCAGCCCCAGCATTTT
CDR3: CSAQTGGQVSNQPQHF

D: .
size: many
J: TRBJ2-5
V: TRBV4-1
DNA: TGCGCCAGCAGCCAAGTTGGGGTGCAAGAGACCCAGTACTTC
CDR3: CASSQVGVQETQYF

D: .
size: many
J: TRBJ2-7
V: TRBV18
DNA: TGTGCCAGCTCACCACAGGGGGACGAGCAGTACTTC
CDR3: CASSPQGDEQYF